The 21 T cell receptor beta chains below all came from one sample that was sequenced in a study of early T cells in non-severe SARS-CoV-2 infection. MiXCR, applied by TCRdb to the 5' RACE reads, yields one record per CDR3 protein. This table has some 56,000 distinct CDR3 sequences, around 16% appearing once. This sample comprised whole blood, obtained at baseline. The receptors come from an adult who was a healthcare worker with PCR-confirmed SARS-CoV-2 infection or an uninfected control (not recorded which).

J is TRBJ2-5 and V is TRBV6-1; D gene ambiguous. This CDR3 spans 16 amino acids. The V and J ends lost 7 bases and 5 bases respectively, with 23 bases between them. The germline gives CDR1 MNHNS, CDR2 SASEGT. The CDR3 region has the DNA TGTGCCAGCATGTCAGGATTTGGGCAAGGAGTTGAGACCCAGTACTTC. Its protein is CASMSGFGQGVETQYF.

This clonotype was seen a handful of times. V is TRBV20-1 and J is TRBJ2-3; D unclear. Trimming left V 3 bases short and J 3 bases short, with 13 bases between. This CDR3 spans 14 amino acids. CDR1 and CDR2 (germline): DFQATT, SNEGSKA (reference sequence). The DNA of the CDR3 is TGCAGTGCTAGTAACCCTACCGGGACAGATACGCAGTATTTT. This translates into CSASNPTGTDTQYF.

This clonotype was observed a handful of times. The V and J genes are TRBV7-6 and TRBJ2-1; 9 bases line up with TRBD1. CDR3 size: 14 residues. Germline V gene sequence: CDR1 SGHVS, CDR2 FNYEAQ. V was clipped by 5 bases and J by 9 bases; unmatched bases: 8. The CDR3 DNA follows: TGTGCCAGCAGCCCCGGGACAGGGAAAAGTGAGCAGTTCTTC. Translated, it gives CASSPGTGKSEQFF.

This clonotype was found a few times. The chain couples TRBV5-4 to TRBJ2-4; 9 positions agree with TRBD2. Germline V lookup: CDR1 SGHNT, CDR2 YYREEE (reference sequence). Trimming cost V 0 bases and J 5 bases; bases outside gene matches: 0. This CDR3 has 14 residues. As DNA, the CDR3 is TGTGCCAGCAGCTTGGGACTAGCGGAAAACATTCAGTACTTC. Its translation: CASSLGLAENIQYF.

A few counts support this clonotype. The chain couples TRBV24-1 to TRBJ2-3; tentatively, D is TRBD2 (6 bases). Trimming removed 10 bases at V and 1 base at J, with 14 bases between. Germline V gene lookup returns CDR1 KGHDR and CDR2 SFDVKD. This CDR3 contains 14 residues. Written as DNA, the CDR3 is TGTGCCACAAGCGCGGGGATTGGCACAGATACGCAGTATTTT. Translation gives CATSAGIGTDTQYF.

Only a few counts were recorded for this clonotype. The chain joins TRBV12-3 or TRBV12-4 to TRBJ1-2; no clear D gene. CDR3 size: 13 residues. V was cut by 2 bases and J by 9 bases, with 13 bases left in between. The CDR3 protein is CASSLWTARRYTF. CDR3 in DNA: TGTGCCAGCAGTTTATGGACGGCCCGGCGCTACACCTTC.

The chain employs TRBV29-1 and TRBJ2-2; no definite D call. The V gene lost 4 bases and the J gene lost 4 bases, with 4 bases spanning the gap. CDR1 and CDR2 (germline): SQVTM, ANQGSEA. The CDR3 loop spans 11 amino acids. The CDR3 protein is CSVGGTGELFF. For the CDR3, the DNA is TGCAGCGTTGGGGGCACCGGGGAGCTGTTTTTT.

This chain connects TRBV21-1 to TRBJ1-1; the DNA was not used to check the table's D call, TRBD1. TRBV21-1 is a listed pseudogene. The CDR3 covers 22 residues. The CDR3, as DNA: TGTGCCAGCAGCAAAGTTCCACTCCCCGCCCCCCGGACAGGGGAGGTGAGCACTGAAGCTTTCTTT. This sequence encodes CASSKVPLPAPRTGEVSTEAFF.

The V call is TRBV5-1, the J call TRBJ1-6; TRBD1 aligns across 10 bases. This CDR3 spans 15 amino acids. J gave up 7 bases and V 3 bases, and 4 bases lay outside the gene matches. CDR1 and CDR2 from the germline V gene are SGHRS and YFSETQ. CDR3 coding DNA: TGCGCCAGCAGCTCCGGGACAGGGGCCAATTCACCCCTCCACTTT. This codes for CASSSGTGANSPLHF.

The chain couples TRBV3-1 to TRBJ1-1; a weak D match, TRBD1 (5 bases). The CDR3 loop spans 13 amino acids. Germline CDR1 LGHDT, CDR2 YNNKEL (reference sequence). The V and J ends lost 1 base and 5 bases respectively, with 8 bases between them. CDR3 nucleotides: TGTGCCAGCAGCCAAGCAGGGAGGACTGAAGCTTTCTTT. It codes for CASSQAGRTEAFF. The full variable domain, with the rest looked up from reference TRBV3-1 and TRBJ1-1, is DTAVSQTPKYLVTQMGNDKSIKCEQNLGHDTMYWYKQDSKKFLKIMFSYNNKELIINETVPNRFSPKSPDKAHLNLHINSLELGDSAVYFCASSQAGRTEAFFGQGTRLTVV.

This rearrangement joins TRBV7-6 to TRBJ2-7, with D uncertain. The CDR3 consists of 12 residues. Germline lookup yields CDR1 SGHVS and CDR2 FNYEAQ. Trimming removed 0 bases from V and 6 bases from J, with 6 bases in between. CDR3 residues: CASSLAQSEQYF. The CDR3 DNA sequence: TGTGCCAGCAGCTTAGCGCAATCCGAGCAGTACTTC.

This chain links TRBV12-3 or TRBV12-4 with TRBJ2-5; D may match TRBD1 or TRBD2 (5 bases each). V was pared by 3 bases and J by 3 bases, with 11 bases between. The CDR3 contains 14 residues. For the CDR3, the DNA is TGTGCCAGCAGTTTTGGGACGGCAAAAGAGACCCAGTACTTC. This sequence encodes CASSFGTAKETQYF.

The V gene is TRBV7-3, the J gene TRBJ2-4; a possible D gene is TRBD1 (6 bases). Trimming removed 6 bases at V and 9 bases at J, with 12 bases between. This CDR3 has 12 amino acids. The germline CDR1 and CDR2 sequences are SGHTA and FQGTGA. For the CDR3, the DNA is TGTGCCAGCAGGGGGGCCCCAGGCATTCAGTACTTC. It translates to CASRGAPGIQYF.

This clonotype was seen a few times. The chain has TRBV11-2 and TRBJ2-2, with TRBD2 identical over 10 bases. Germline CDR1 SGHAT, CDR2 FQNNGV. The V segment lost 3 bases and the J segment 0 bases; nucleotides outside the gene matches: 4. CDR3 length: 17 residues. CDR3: CASSFGGLASNTGELFF. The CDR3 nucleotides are TGTGCCAGCAGCTTCGGGGGACTAGCGTCGAACACCGGGGAGCTGTTTTTT.

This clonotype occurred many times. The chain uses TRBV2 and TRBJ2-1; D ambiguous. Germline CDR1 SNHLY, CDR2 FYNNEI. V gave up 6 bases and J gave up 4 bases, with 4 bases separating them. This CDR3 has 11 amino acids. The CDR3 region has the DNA TGTGCCAGCAGCGAGTACAATGAGCAGTTCTTC. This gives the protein CASSEYNEQFF.

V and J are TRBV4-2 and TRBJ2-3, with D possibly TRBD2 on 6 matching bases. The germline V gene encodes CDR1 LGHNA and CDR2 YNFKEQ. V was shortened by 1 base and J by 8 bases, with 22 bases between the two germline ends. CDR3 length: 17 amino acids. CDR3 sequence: CASSQGTGRTSSGTQYF. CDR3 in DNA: TGTGCCAGCAGCCAAGGGACGGGACGAACTAGCTCCGGTACGCAGTATTTT.

CDR3 nucleotide sequence: TGTGCCGCAGAGAAAGACAGGGCTGGCGAGCAGTACTTC. Its protein product is CAAEKDRAGEQYF. The gene calls are TRBV10-3 and TRBJ2-7; the match to TRBD1 covers 7 bases. The CDR3 length is 13 residues. Germline lookup yields CDR1 ENHRY and CDR2 SYGVKD. The V segment lost 11 bases and the J segment 6 bases; nucleotides outside the gene matches: 13.

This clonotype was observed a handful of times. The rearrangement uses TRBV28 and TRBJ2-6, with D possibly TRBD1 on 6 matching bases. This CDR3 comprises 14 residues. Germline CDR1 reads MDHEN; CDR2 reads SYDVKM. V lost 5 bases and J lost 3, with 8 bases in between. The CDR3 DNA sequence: TGTGCCAGCAGTAGGGGGTATGGGGCCAACGTCCTGACTTTC. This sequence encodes CASSRGYGANVLTF.

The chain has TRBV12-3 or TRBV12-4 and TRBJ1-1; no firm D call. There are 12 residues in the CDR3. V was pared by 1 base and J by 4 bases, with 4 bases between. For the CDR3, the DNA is TGTGCCAGCAGTTTAGGACCCACTGAAGCTTTCTTT. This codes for CASSLGPTEAFF.

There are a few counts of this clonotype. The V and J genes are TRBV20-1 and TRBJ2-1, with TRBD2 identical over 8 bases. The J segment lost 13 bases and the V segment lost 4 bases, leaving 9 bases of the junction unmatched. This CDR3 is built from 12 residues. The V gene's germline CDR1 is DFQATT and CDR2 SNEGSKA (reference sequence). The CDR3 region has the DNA TGCAGTGCTACCACCTCGGCGGGGGGCCAGTTCTTC. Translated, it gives CSATTSAGGQFF.

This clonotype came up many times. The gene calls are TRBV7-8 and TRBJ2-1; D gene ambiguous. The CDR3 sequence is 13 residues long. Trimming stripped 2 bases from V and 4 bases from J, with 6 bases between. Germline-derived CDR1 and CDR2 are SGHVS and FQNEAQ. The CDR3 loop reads CASSLSTYNEQFF. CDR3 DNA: TGTGCCAGCAGCTTATCTACTTACAATGAGCAGTTCTTC.